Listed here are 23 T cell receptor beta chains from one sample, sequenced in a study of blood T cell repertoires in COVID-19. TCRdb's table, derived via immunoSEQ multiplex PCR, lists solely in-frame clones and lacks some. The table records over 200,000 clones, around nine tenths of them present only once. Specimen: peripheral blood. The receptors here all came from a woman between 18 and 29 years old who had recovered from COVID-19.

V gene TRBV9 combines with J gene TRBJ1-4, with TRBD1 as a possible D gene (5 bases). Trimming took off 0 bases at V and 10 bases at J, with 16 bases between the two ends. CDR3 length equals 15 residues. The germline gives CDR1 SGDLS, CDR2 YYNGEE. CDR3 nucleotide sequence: TGTGCCAGCAGCGTAGATAGGGCGTGGGGGGGAAAACTGTTTTTT. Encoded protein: CASSVDRAWGGKLFF.

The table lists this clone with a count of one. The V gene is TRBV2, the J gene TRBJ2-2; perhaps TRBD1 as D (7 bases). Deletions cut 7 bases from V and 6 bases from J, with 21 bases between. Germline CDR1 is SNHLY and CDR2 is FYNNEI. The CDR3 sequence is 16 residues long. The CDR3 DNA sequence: TGTGCCAGCAACGAGGAGGGGGCGTTTTCCGCCGGGGAGCTGTTTTTT. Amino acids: CASNEEGAFSAGELFF.

The CDR3 DNA follows: TGTGCCAGCAGTTTCCTCCTCGGGAGTCCGGCAGAAGAGACCCAGTACTTC. It encodes CASSFLLGSPAEETQYF. The J gene is TRBJ2-5, the V gene TRBV6-2 or TRBV6-3; TRBD2 is a possible D gene (6 bases). Trimming cost V 4 bases and J 3 bases, with 21 bases left between them. The CDR3 length is 17 residues. In germline, CDR1 is MNHEY, CDR2 SVGEGT.

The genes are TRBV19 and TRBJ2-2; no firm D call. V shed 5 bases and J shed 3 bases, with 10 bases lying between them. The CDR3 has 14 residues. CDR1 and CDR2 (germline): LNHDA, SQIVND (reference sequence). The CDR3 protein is CASSLGADTGELFF. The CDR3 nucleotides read TGTGCCAGTAGTTTAGGCGCGGACACCGGGGAGCTGTTTTTT.

This CDR3 reads CASSLVSGPSSYNEQFF. DNA for the CDR3: TGCGCCAGCAGCTTGGTTAGCGGGCCGAGCTCCTACAATGAGCAGTTCTTC. The chain is built from TRBV5-1 and TRBJ2-1, with TRBD2 identical over 7 bases. Per germline, CDR1 SGHRS and CDR2 YFSETQ. The V and J ends lost 0 bases and 0 bases, in that order; junction bases with no gene match: 6. The CDR3 extends over 17 amino acids.

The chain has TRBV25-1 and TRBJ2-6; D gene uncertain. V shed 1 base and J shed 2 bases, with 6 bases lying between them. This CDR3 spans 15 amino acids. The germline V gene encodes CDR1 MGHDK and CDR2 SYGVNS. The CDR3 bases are TGTGCCAGCAGTGAATTCCAGACTGGGGCCAACGTCCTGACTTTC. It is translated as CASSEFQTGANVLTF.

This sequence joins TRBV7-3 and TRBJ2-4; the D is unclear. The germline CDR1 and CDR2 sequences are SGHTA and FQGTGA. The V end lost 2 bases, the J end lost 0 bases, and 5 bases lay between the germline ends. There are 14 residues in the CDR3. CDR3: CASSLSQAKNIQYF. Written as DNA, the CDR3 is TGTGCCAGCAGCTTATCACAAGCCAAAAACATTCAGTACTTC.

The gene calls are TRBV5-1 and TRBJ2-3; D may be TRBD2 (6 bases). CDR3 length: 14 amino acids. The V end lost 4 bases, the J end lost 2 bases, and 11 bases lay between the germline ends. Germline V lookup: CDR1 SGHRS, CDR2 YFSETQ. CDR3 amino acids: CASSPGTYTDTQYF. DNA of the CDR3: TGCGCCAGCAGCCCCGGGACTTACACAGATACGCAGTATTTT.

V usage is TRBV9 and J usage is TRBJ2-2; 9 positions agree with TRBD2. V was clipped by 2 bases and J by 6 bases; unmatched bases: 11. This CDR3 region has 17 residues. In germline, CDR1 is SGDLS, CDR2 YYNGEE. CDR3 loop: CASSVSTGTSSPGELFF. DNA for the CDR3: TGTGCCAGCAGCGTCTCCACCGGGACTAGCTCTCCCGGGGAGCTGTTTTTT.

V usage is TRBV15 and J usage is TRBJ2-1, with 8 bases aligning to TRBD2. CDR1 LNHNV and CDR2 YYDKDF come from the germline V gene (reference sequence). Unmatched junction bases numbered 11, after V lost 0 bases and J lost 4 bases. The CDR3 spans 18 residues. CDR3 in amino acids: CATSRDGTGGPGYNEQFF. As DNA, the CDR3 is TGTGCCACCAGCAGAGATGGAACGGGAGGGCCGGGTTACAATGAGCAGTTCTTC. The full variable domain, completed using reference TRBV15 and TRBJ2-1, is DAMVIQNPRYQVTQFGKPVTLSCSQTLNHNVMYWYQQKSSQAPKLLFHYYDKDFNNEADTPDNFQSRRPNTSFCFLDIRSPGLGDTAMYLCATSRDGTGGPGYNEQFFGPGTRLTVL.

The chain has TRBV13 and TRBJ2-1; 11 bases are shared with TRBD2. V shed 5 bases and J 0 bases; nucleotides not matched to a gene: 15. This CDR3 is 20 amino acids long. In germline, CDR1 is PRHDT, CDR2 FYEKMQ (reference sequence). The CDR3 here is CASSTPAGTSGSASYNEQFF. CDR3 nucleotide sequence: TGTGCCAGCAGCACCCCTGCGGGGACTAGCGGATCGGCCTCCTACAATGAGCAGTTCTTC. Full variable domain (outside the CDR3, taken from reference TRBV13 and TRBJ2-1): AAGVIQSPRHLIKEKRETATLKCYPIPRHDTVYWYQQGPGQDPQFLISFYEKMQSDKGSIPDRFSAQQFSDYHSELNMSSLELGDSALYFCASSTPAGTSGSASYNEQFFGPGTRLTVL.

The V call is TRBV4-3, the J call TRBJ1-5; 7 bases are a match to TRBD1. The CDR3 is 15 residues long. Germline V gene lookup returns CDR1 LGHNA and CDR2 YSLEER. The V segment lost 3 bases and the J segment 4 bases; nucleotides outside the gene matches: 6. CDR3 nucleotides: TGCGCCAGCAGCCAGTCGGACAGGCCAAATCAGCCCCAGCATTTT. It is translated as CASSQSDRPNQPQHF.

For the CDR3, the DNA is TGTGCCAGCAGCAACTCGGGGCTAGCGGATACAGATACGCAGTATTTT. Translation: CASSNSGLADTDTQYF. The genes are TRBV3-1 (or the pseudogene TRBV3-2) and TRBJ2-3; 7 bases are shared with TRBD2. This CDR3 spans 16 amino acids. The germline gives CDR1 LGHDT, CDR2 YNNKEL (reference sequence). V was clipped by 5 bases and J by 3 bases; unmatched bases: 11.

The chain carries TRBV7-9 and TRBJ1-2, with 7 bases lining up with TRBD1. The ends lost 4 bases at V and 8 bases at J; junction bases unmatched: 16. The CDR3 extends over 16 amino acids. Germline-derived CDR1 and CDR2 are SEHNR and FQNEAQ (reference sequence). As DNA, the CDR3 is TGTGCCAGCAGCTCATCTGACGCCGACAGGGAAGACGGCTACACCTTC. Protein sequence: CASSSSDADREDGYTF.

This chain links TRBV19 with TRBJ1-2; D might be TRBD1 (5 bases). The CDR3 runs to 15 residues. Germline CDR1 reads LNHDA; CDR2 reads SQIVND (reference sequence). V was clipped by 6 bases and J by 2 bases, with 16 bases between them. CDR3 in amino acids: CASSPTMQGNYGYTF. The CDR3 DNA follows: TGTGCCAGTAGCCCGACCATGCAGGGCAACTATGGCTACACCTTC.

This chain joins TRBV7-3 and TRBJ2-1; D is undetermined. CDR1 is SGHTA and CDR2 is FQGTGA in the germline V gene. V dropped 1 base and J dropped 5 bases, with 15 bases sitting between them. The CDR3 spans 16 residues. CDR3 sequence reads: CASSLMAAPANNEQFF. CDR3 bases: TGTGCCAGCAGCTTAATGGCGGCGCCCGCTAACAATGAGCAGTTCTTC.

The CDR3 region is CASSPQSRTGGQETQYF. CDR3 sequence (DNA): TGTGCCAGCTCCCCACAAAGCCGGACAGGTGGTCAAGAGACCCAGTACTTC. The rearrangement links TRBV25-1 to TRBJ2-5; 7 nucleotides align to TRBD1. The CDR3 has 17 amino acids. Trimming took 8 bases from V and 2 from J; bases not matched to a gene: 17. The germline V gene encodes CDR1 MGHDK and CDR2 SYGVNS.

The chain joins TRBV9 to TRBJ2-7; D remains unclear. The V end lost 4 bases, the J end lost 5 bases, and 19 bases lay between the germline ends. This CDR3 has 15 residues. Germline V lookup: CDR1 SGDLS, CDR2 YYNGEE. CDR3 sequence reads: CASSTRGTYLDEQYF. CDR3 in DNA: TGTGCCAGCAGCACCCGAGGTACCTATCTAGACGAGCAGTACTTC.

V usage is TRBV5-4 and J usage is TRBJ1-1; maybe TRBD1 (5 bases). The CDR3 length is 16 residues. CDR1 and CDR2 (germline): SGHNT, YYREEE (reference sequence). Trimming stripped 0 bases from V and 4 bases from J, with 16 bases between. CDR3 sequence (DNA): TGTGCCAGCAGCTTGGCCCTTGGTCAGGGAAGCACTGAAGCTTTCTTT. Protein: CASSLALGQGSTEAFF.

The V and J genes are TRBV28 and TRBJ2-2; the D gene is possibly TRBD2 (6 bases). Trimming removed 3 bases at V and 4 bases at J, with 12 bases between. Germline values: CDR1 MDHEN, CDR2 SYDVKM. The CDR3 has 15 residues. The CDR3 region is CASSLGGVITGELFF. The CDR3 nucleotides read TGTGCCAGCAGTTTGGGGGGAGTGATCACCGGGGAGCTGTTTTTT.

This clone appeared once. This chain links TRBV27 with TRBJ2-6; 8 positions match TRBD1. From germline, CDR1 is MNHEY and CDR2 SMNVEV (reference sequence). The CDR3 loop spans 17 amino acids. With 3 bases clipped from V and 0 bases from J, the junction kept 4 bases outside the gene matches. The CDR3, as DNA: TGTGCCAGCAGTTTCCAGGGGGCAATCTCTGGGGCCAACGTCCTGACTTTC. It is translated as CASSFQGAISGANVLTF.

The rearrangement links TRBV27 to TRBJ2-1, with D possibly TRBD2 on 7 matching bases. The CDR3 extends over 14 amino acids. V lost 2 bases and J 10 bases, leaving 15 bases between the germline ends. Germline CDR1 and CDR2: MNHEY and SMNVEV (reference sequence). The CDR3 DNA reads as TGTGCCAGCAGTTTAAACGGGGGGCGGAGGGAGCAGTTCTTC. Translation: CASSLNGGRREQFF.

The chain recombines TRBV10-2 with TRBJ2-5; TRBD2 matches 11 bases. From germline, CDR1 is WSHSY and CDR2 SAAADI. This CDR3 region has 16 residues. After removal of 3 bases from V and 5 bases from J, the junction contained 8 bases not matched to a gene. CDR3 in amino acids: CASSDPLLAGVETQYF. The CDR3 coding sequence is TGCGCCAGCAGTGACCCTCTACTAGCGGGAGTGGAGACCCAGTACTTC.